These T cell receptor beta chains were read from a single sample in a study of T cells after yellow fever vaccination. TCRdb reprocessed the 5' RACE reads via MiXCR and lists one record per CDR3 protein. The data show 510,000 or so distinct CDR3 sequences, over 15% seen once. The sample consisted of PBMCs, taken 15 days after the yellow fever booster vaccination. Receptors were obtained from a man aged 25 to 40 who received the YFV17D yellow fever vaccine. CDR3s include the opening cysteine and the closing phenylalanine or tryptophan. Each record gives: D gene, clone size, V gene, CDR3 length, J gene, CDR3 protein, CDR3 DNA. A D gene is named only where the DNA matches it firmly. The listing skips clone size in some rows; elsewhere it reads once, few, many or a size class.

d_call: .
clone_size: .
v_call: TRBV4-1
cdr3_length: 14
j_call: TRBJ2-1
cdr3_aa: CASSRRLVQNEQFF
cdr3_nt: TGCGCCAGCAGCCGCAGACTAGTTCAGAATGAGCAGTTCTTC

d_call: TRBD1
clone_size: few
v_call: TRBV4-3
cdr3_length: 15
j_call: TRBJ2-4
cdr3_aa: CASSQGQGVGNIQYF
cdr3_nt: TGCGCCAGCAGCCAAGGACAGGGTGTCGGAAACATTCAGTACTTC

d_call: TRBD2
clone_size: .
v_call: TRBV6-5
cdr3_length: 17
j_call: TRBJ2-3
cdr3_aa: CASSYVQAGGPADTQYF
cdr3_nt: TGTGCCAGCAGTTACGTCCAGGCGGGAGGGCCTGCAGATACGCAGTATTTT

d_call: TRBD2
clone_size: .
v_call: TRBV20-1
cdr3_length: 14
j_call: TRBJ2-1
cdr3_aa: CSAVTSGRKDEQFF
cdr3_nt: TGCAGTGCTGTAACTAGCGGGAGAAAGGATGAGCAGTTCTTC

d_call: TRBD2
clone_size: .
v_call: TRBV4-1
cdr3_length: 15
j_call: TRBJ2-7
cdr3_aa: CASSQLLAGGYEQYF
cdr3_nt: TGCGCCAGCAGCCAACTCCTAGCGGGAGGCTACGAGCAGTACTTC

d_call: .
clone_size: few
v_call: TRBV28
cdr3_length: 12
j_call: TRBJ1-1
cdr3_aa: CASTGVYTEAFF
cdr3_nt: TGTGCCAGCACCGGGGTGTACACTGAAGCTTTCTTT

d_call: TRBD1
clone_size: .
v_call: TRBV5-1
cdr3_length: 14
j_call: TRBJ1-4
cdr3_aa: CASSEQGTGEKLFF
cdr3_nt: TGCGCCAGCAGCGAACAGGGGACGGGCGAAAAACTGTTTTTT

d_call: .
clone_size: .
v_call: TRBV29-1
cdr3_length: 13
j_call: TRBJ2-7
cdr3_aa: CSVDGGALEEQYF
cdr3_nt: TGCAGCGTAGACGGGGGCGCATTAGAAGAGCAGTACTTC

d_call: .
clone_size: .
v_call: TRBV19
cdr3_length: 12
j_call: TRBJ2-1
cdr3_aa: CASRAGIDEQFF
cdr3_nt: TGTGCCAGTAGGGCAGGGATCGATGAGCAGTTCTTC

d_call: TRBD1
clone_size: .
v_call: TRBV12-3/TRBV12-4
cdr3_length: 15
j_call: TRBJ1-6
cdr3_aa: CASSFGQGRISPLHF
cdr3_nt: TGTGCCAGCAGTTTTGGACAGGGTAGGATTTCACCCCTCCACTTT

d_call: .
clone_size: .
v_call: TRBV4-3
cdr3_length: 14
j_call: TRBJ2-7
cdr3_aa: CASSQGVGVSEQYF
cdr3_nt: TGCGCCAGCAGCCAAGGTGTGGGAGTCTCCGAGCAGTACTTC

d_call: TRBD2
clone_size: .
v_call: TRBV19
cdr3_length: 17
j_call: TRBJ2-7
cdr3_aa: CASSRKAGAGPSYEQYF
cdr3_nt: TGTGCCAGTAGTAGAAAGGCTGGAGCGGGACCCTCCTACGAGCAGTACTTC

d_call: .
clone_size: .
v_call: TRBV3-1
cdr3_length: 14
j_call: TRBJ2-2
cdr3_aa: CASSQVGDTGELFF
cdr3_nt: TGTGCCAGCAGCCAAGTCGGGGACACCGGGGAGCTGTTTTTT

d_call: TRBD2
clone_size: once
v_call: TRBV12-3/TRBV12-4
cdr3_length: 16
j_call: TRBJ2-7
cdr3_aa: CASSSIRLAGVYEQYF
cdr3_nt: TGTGCCAGCAGTAGTATCCGACTAGCGGGAGTCTACGAGCAGTACTTC

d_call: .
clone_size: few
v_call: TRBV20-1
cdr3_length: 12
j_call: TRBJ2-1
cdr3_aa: CSAGPWENEQFF
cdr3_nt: TGCAGTGCCGGACCATGGGAGAATGAGCAGTTCTTC

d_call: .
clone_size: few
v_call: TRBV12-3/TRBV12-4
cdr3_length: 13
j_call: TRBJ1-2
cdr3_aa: CASRGGGGYGYTF
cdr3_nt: TGTGCCAGCAGAGGAGGGGGAGGATATGGCTACACCTTC